This T cell receptor beta chain derives from a study of T cell responses to AZD1222 COVID-19 vaccine. Study-level results: The span of vaccine-associated CD4 TCRs extended across spike, with dominance at 160-218 and 743-854. Seropositivity was recorded at baseline in only a handful of AZD1222 recipients.

In the case of this clone: Its specificity is not known.

The germline V and J ends were trimmed by 5 bases and 2 bases, with 12 bases remaining between them. CDR3 length: 13 residues. Germline lookup yields CDR1 GTSNPN and CDR2 SVGIG (reference sequence). Profiling relied on immunoSEQ multiplex PCR, and the TCRdb table lists in-frame clones only, not all of them. The table includes approximately 180,000 clones, roughly nine tenths detected once. The sequences come from peripheral blood, collected on day 0 of AZD1222 vaccination. The clonotype comes from an adult in good health. The chain uses TRBV30 and TRBJ1-2; no reliable D call. The CDR3 reads CAWLLGQNYGYTF. The CDR3 DNA follows: TGTGCCTGGCTACTTGGGCAGAACTATGGCTACACCTTC.